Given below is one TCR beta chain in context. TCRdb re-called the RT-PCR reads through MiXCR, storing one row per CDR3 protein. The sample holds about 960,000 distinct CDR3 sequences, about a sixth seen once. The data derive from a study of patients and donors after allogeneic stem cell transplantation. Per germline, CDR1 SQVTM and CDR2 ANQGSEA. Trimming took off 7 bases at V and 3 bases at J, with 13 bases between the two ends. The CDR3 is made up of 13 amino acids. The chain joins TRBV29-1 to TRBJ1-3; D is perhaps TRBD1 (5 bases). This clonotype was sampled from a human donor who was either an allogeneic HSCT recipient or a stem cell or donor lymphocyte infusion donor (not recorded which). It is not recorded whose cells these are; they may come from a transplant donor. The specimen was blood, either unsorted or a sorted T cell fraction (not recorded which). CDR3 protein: CSATGPSGNTIYF. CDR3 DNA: TGCAGCGCCACGGGACCGAGTGGAAACACCATATATTTT.